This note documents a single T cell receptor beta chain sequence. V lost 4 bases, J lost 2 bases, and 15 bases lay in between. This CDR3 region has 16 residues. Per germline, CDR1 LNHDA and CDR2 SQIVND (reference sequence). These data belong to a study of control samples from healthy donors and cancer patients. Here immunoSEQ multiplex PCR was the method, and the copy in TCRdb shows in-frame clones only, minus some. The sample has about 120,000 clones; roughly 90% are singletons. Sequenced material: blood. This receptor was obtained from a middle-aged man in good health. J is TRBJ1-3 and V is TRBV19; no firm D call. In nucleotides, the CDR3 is TGTGCCAGTAGTAGCCGCGAGGTCCGAACTGGAAACACCATATATTTT. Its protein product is CASSSREVRTGNTIYF.